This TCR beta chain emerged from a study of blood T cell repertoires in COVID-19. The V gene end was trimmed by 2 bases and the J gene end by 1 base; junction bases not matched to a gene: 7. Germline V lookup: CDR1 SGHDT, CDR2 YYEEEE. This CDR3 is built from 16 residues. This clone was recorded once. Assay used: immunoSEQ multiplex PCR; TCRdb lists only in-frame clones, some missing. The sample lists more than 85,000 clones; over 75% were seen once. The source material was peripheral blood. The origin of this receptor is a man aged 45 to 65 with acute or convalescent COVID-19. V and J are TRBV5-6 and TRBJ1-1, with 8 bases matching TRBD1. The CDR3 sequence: CASSFLSGTGNTEAFF. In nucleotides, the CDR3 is TGTGCCAGCAGCTTCTTATCCGGGACAGGGAACACTGAAGCTTTCTTT.